Sequencing of this T cell receptor beta chain was carried out in a study of T cells in Graves' hyperthyroidism and ophthalmopathy. If no ophthalmopathy progression occurred within 18 months, Graves' hyperthyroidism was stable. With a duration under 2 months, the hyperthyroidism was newly diagnosed in patients aged 18 to 65. Exclusion criteria comprised uncontrolled infection, other autoimmune disease, pregnancy or lactation. RNA transcripts gave rise to amplified TCR beta CDR3 regions. During a first-round RT-PCR of the TCR CDR3, the HTBI primer set was used. In TCRdb, the multiplex PCR reads were re-called with MiXCR into one record per CDR3 protein. Among a few hundred thousand distinct CDR3 sequences listed, 11% to 15% were seen once. CDR1 and CDR2 from the germline V gene are MGHRA and YSYEKL. The CDR3 is made up of 13 amino acids. Trimming took 7 bases from V and 5 from J; bases not matched to a gene: 3.

The rearrangement joins TRBV4-1 to TRBJ2-3; 10 nucleotides align to TRBD2. The source of this sequence is a woman between 35 and 50 years old with Graves' hyperthyroidism. The specimen sequenced was blood. Written as DNA, the CDR3 is TGCGCCAGCACTAGCGGGAGAGGAGATACGCAGTATTTT. Encoded protein: CASTSGRGDTQYF.